These 21 T cell receptor beta chains came from one sample sequenced in a study of T-cell reconstitution after alpha-beta-depleted transplantation in children. Library preparation (for TCRbeta) was performed with unique molecular identifiers. MiXCR, run by TCRdb on the PCR reads, gives a single entry per CDR3 protein. Counted here are hundreds of thousands of distinct CDR3 sequences, 8.5% to 10% occurring once; the ten biggest clones make up about 6.2%. Sequenced material: PBMCs from the stem cell graft donor, taken from the stem cell graft. Source of these receptors: a human donor who donated a stem cell graft to a child with acute lymphoblastic leukemia.

This chain links TRBV25-1 with TRBJ2-2, with D tentatively TRBD1 or TRBD2 (5 bases each). This CDR3 comprises 16 residues. V lost 3 bases and J lost 3, with 14 bases in between. CDR1 is MGHDK, CDR2 SYGVNS, per germline. CDR3 protein: CASSEWGRGDTGELFF. The CDR3 nucleotides read TGTGCCAGCAGTGAGTGGGGACGGGGAGACACCGGGGAGCTGTTTTTT.

This clonotype appeared a few times. The rearrangement uses TRBV7-9 and TRBJ2-3; a weak D match, TRBD2 (7 bases). Germline lookup yields CDR1 SEHNR and CDR2 FQNEAQ (reference sequence). V shed 7 bases and J shed 0 bases, with 14 bases lying between them. The CDR3 extends over 15 amino acids. The CDR3 protein is CASTAGDTSTDTQYF. Written as DNA, the CDR3 is TGTGCCAGCACGGCGGGGGACACTAGCACAGATACGCAGTATTTT.

The J gene is TRBJ1-2, the V gene TRBV7-9; D perhaps matches TRBD1 (5 bases). CDR1 is SEHNR and CDR2 is FQNEAQ in the germline V gene (reference sequence). V was shortened by 5 bases and J by 3 bases, with 16 bases between the two germline ends. CDR3 size: 15 residues. CDR3 sequence reads: CASSPGGGIDYGYTF. The CDR3 DNA reads as TGTGCCAGCAGCCCTGGGGGGGGGATCGACTATGGCTACACCTTC.

This chain connects TRBV10-3 to TRBJ1-4, with a tentative D call TRBD1 (6 bases). Germline V gives CDR1 ENHRY, CDR2 SYGVKD. The CDR3 contains 14 residues. Trimming removed 7 bases at V and 6 bases at J, with 15 bases between. The CDR3 nucleotides read TGTGCCATCACCGCCGGAGGGGGGGATGAAAAACTGTTTTTT. Translated: CAITAGGGDEKLFF.

The V call is TRBV10-3, the J call TRBJ1-5; D not certain. Trimming left V 6 bases short and J 6 bases short, with 9 bases between. This CDR3 spans 12 amino acids. CDR1 ENHRY and CDR2 SYGVKD come from the germline V gene. CDR3 region: CAISEGGQPQHF. Here the CDR3 DNA reads TGTGCCATCAGCGAGGGAGGTCAGCCCCAGCATTTT.

V is TRBV6-5 and J is TRBJ2-1, with 10 bases lining up with TRBD1. V was pared by 0 bases and J by 5 bases, with 10 bases of the junction left unmatched. CDR3 length: 18 amino acids. Germline V gives CDR1 MNHEY, CDR2 SVGAGI. In nucleotides, the CDR3 is TGTGCCAGCAGTTACTCATCTCCCGGGACAGGGGCCAACAATGAGCAGTTCTTC. Amino acid sequence: CASSYSSPGTGANNEQFF.

The J gene is TRBJ1-1, the V gene TRBV3-1, with D maybe TRBD1 (6 bases). Germline-derived CDR1 and CDR2 are LGHDT and YNNKEL (reference sequence). This CDR3 is 18 amino acids long. V lost 1 base, J lost 0 bases, and 18 bases lay in between. The CDR3 DNA is TGTGCCAGCAGCCAAGCTCGACCCGTGGACAGACTGAACACTGAAGCTTTCTTT. Translating gives CASSQARPVDRLNTEAFF.

V gene TRBV29-1 combines with J gene TRBJ2-3; D may be TRBD2 (5 bases). V was pared by 3 bases and J by 6 bases, with 10 bases between. From germline, CDR1 is SQVTM and CDR2 ANQGSEA. This CDR3 has 12 residues. The CDR3 nucleotides read TGCAGCGTTGAGAGGACGGGGGATACGCAGTATTTT. Translated, it gives CSVERTGDTQYF.

This clonotype was seen a handful of times. This chain joins TRBV5-1 and TRBJ2-5, with TRBD2 identical over 9 bases. CDR1 is SGHRS, CDR2 YFSETQ, per germline. The V gene end was trimmed by 4 bases and the J gene end by 0 bases; junction bases not matched to a gene: 10. This CDR3 has 17 residues. The DNA for the CDR3 is TGCGCCAGCAGCCCCCTTTCTGGCGGGGGGGACCAAGAGACCCAGTACTTC. Translating it yields CASSPLSGGGDQETQYF.

This clonotype was recorded a few times. The chain combines TRBV5-1 with TRBJ2-3; 8 positions match TRBD2. With 4 bases clipped from V and 5 bases from J, the junction kept 12 bases outside the gene matches. This CDR3 spans 16 amino acids. CDR1 is SGHRS and CDR2 is YFSETQ in the germline V gene. The CDR3 region is CASSRGLAGWRDTQYF. CDR3 bases: TGCGCCAGCAGCCGGGGGTTAGCGGGGTGGAGAGATACGCAGTATTTT.

By share of the sample, this clonotype is medium-sized (0.01 to 0.1%). The gene calls are TRBV4-3 and TRBJ1-4; D unclear. Germline V gene data show CDR1 as LGHNA and CDR2 as YSLEER. The CDR3 is 17 residues long. Trimming pared 0 bases from V and 0 bases from J, leaving 11 bases between. Here the CDR3 reads CASSQDRRTATNEKLFF. CDR3 DNA: TGCGCCAGCAGCCAAGATCGGCGGACGGCAACTAATGAAAAACTGTTTTTT.

This clonotype was seen repeatedly, ten times or more. The chain joins TRBV5-6 to TRBJ2-7; no firm D call. Germline CDR1 and CDR2: SGHDT and YYEEEE. Trimming took 1 base from V and 0 from J, leaving 11 bases between them. There are 15 residues in the CDR3. This chain's CDR3 is CASSLSPGSSYEQYF. The CDR3 bases are TGTGCCAGCAGCTTGTCACCAGGCAGCTCCTACGAGCAGTACTTC.

The rearrangement joins TRBV6-1 to TRBJ1-2, with no clear D. The ends were cut back, 1 base at V and 2 bases at J, with 17 bases in the middle. CDR3 length: 17 amino acids. Looked up from germline, CDR1 is MNHNS and CDR2 is SASEGT. The CDR3 protein is CASSEGTSTRTNYGYTF. The CDR3 coding sequence is TGTGCCAGCAGTGAAGGGACTTCGACACGGACGAACTATGGCTACACCTTC.

In this sample, this clonotype turned up many times. V usage is TRBV3-1 and J usage is TRBJ2-7; D perhaps matches TRBD1 (5 bases). The CDR3 contains 12 residues. The V end was cut by 4 bases, the J end by 1 base, with 5 bases between. Germline CDR1 and CDR2: LGHDT and YNNKEL (reference sequence). As DNA, the CDR3 is TGTGCCAGCAGCCGGACATCCTACGAGCAGTACTTC. Protein sequence: CASSRTSYEQYF.

In this sample, this clonotype turned up many times. The chain employs TRBV12-3 or TRBV12-4 and TRBJ2-3; 8 positions agree with TRBD1. With V trimmed by 6 bases and J by 1 base, 6 bases remained unmatched. This CDR3 region has 15 residues. The CDR3 nucleotides are TGTGCCAGCAGCGACAGGGGAGGAGGCACAGATACGCAGTATTTT. Residues: CASSDRGGGTDTQYF.

This clonotype occurred many times. This rearrangement joins TRBV12-3 or TRBV12-4 to TRBJ2-2; D remains ambiguous. V lost 2 bases and J 7 bases, leaving 8 bases between the germline ends. The CDR3 covers 13 residues. CDR3 in DNA: TGTGCCAGCAGTTTACTCTTGGGCGGGGAGCTGTTTTTT. Its protein product is CASSLLLGGELFF.

This clonotype turned up a few times. The V call is TRBV20-1, the J call TRBJ2-3; tentative D call: TRBD2 (6 bases). The CDR3 sequence is 14 residues long. Trimming shortened V by 0 bases and J by 3 bases, and 10 bases separated the two germline ends. Germline-derived CDR1 and CDR2 are DFQATT and SNEGSKA (reference sequence). The CDR3 nucleotides read TGCAGTGCTAGAGATCTTGGGAGGACAGATACGCAGTATTTT. Its protein product is CSARDLGRTDTQYF.

A few counts support this clonotype. The chain couples TRBV29-1 to TRBJ1-1; 7 bases fit TRBD1. The V and J ends lost 3 bases and 0 bases, in that order; junction bases with no gene match: 4. This CDR3 comprises 14 residues. Germline CDR1 and CDR2: SQVTM and ANQGSEA. CDR3 sequence (DNA): TGCAGCGTTGACCAACAGGGGATGAACACTGAAGCTTTCTTT. It translates to CSVDQQGMNTEAFF.

The chain joins TRBV7-9 to TRBJ2-1; 11 bases match TRBD2. V was clipped by 3 bases and J by 8 bases; unmatched bases: 6. Germline CDR1 is SEHNR and CDR2 is FQNEAQ (reference sequence). CDR3 size: 15 residues. CDR3: CASSFSSGGRDEQFF. In DNA form, the CDR3 reads TGTGCCAGCAGCTTTTCTAGCGGGGGGCGGGATGAGCAGTTCTTC.

The rearrangement links TRBV5-1 to TRBJ1-1, with D possibly being TRBD1 (6 bases). The CDR3 is made up of 14 amino acids. Germline lookup yields CDR1 SGHRS and CDR2 YFSETQ. With 7 bases removed from V and 1 base from J, the gap between germline ends came to 14 bases. The CDR3 bases are TGCGCCAGCTCCACGGCGACAGGGAACACTGAAGCTTTCTTT. Translation gives CASSTATGNTEAFF.

The chain joins TRBV3-1 to TRBJ2-7, with D possibly called TRBD1 or TRBD2 (5 bases each). Trimming pared 1 base from V and 2 bases from J, leaving 12 bases between. Germline CDR1 is LGHDT and CDR2 is YNNKEL (reference sequence). The CDR3 runs 15 residues. The CDR3 loop reads CASSQAGTAPYEQYF. The DNA of the CDR3 is TGTGCCAGCAGCCAAGCCGGGACGGCCCCCTACGAGCAGTACTTC.